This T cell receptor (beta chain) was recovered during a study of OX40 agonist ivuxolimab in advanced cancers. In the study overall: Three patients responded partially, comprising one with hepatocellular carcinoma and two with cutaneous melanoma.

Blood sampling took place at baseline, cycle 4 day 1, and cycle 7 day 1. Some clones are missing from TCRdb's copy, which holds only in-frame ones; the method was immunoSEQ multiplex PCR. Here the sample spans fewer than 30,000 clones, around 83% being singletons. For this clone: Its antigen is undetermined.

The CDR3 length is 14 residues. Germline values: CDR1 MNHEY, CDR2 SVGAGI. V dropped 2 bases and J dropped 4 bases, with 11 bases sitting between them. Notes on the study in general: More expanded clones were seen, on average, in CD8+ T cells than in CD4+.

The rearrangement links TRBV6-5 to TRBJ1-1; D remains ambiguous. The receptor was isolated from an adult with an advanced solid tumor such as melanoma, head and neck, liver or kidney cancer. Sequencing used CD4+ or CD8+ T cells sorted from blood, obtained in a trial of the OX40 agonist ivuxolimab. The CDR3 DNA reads TGTGCCAGCAGTTACGGCAGCGGACCCACTGAAGCTTTCTTT. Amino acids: CASSYGSGPTEAFF.